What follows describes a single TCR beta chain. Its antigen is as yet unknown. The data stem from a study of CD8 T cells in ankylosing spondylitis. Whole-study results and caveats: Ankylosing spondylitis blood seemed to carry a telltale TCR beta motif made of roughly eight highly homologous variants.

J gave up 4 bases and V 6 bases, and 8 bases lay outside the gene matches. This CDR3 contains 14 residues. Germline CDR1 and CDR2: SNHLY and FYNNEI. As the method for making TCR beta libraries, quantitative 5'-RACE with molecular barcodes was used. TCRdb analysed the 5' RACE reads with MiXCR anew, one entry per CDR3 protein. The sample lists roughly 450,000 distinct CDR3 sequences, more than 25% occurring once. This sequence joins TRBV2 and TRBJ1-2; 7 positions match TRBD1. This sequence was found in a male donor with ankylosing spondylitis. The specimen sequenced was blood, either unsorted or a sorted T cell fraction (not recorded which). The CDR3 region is CASRFTGTAYGYTF. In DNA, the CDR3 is TGTGCCAGCAGGTTTACCGGGACAGCCTATGGCTACACCTTC.